This TCR beta chain was recovered during a study of shared clonotypes between healthy human individuals. The protocol was immunoSEQ multiplex PCR, while the TCRdb copy is restricted to in-frame clones and leaves out a portion. This sample has a few million clones, with 93% found just once. This TCR came from a man between 18 and 29 years old in good health. Some clones in this sample may be carry-over from other donors' samples. Input material: naive CD4+ T cells from PBMCs. The subset: CD45RA+ positively selected.

The CDR3 loop is CASSTGNGYTF. CDR3 coding DNA: TGTGCCAGCAGTACAGGGAACGGCTACACCTTC. This chain joins TRBV28 and TRBJ1-2; weak D call: TRBD1 (6 bases). This CDR3 comprises 11 residues. CDR1 and CDR2 (germline): MDHEN, SYDVKM. Trimming removed 5 bases from V and 8 bases from J, with 9 bases in between.